The 16 T cell receptor beta chains below were found in one sample sequenced in a study of cytomegalovirus exposure and HLA in healthy donors. The PCR made use of 60 Vbeta and 13 Jbeta primers. Profiled with immunoSEQ multiplex PCR; TCRdb holds only in-frame clones, not every one. In the table there are some 99,000 clones, 73% of which are singletons. The sequenced material came from PBMCs. Receptor source: a man aged 35 to 55 in good health and CMV-seronegative.

The rearrangement links TRBV5-1 to TRBJ1-5; tentatively, D is TRBD1 (6 bases). Germline CDR1 and CDR2: SGHRS and YFSETQ. This CDR3 is 17 amino acids long. Trimming removed 0 bases at V and 2 bases at J, with 15 bases between. CDR3 sequence (DNA): TGCGCCAGCAGCTTGGGACCAACAGGGTATGGCAATCAGCCCCAGCATTTT. Translation: CASSLGPTGYGNQPQHF.

This chain joins TRBV27 and TRBJ1-2; D ambiguous. Trimming took off 2 bases at V and 1 base at J, with 11 bases between the two ends. Germline V gene lookup returns CDR1 MNHEY and CDR2 SMNVEV (reference sequence). The CDR3 extends over 15 amino acids. CDR3 region: CASSLSFELNYGYTF. CDR3 coding DNA: TGTGCCAGCAGTTTAAGTTTCGAGCTTAACTATGGCTACACCTTC.

For the CDR3, the DNA is TGTGCCAGCAGCTTGGGCGGGCTTGGGTCACCCCTCCACTTT. This gives the protein CASSLGGLGSPLHF. The V gene is TRBV5-6, the J gene TRBJ1-6, with unresolved D. Germline V gives CDR1 SGHDT, CDR2 YYEEEE. Deletions cut 0 bases from V and 10 bases from J, with 11 bases between. This CDR3 spans 14 amino acids.

The chain recombines TRBV27 with TRBJ2-1, with 8 bases lining up with TRBD2. Germline-derived CDR1 and CDR2 are MNHEY and SMNVEV (reference sequence). V shed 4 bases and J 6 bases; nucleotides not matched to a gene: 11. This CDR3 comprises 16 residues. CDR3: CASSSLPGLGSNEQFF. CDR3 bases: TGTGCCAGCAGTTCCCTTCCGGGACTAGGGTCCAATGAGCAGTTCTTC.

The chain links TRBV2 to TRBJ2-5, with 13 bases that match TRBD2. Germline assignment: CDR1 SNHLY and CDR2 FYNNEI. After removal of 6 bases from V and 6 bases from J, the junction contained 10 bases not matched to a gene. The CDR3 extends over 16 amino acids. This CDR3 is CASRADGLAGDKTQYF. The CDR3 DNA reads as TGTGCCAGCAGGGCAGACGGACTAGCGGGGGACAAGACCCAGTACTTC. Supplemented by reference TRBV2 and TRBJ2-5, the full variable domain reads EPEVTQTPSHQVTQMGQEVILRCVPISNHLYFYWYRQILGQKVEFLVSFYNNEISEKSEIFDDQFSVERPDGSNFTLKIRSTKLEDSAMYFCASRADGLAGDKTQYFGPGTRLLVL.

V gene TRBV7-3 combines with J gene TRBJ2-3, with 11 positions matching TRBD2. This CDR3 is built from 14 residues. Germline loops: CDR1 SGHTA, CDR2 FQGTGA. With 6 bases clipped from V and 6 bases from J, the junction kept 5 bases outside the gene matches. CDR3 bases: TGTGCCAGCAGAGCGGGACTAGCGGCGGATACGCAGTATTTT. Translating it yields CASRAGLAADTQYF.

DNA of the CDR3: TGTGCCAGCAGCCGACGGATCCGGGACAGGGACGAAAAACTGTTTTTT. Translation gives CASSRRIRDRDEKLFF. The chain links TRBV13 to TRBJ1-4; 9 nucleotides align to TRBD1. Per the germline V gene, CDR1 is PRHDT and CDR2 is FYEKMQ (reference sequence). This CDR3 region has 16 residues. The V gene end was trimmed by 5 bases and the J gene end by 8 bases; junction bases not matched to a gene: 12.

The chain combines TRBV6-5 with TRBJ2-7; D not certain. Germline values: CDR1 MNHEY, CDR2 SVGAGI. This CDR3 is 14 amino acids long. V was pared by 2 bases and J by 6 bases, with 14 bases between. CDR3 DNA sequence: TGTGCCAGCAGTTACCCCGGGTCCACCACCGAGCAGTACTTC. This gives the protein CASSYPGSTTEQYF.

CDR3 amino acids: CASSPPGGGRMETQYF. In nucleotides, the CDR3 is TGTGCCAGCAGCCCCCCCGGGGGGGGCCGGATGGAGACCCAGTACTTC. The chain couples TRBV5-4 to TRBJ2-5; the match to TRBD2 covers 8 bases. The CDR3 totals 16 residues. Trimming took 4 bases from V and 5 from J; bases not matched to a gene: 13. The V gene's germline CDR1 is SGHNT and CDR2 YYREEE (reference sequence).

The chain combines TRBV4-2 with TRBJ2-3; the D gene is possibly TRBD2 (6 bases). V was cut by 1 base and J by 7 bases, with 21 bases left in between. Looked up from germline, CDR1 is LGHNA and CDR2 is YNFKEQ. CDR3 size: 17 residues. The CDR3 DNA reads as TGTGCCAGCAGCCAAGCCGTCCCGGGACTTACAGTCCATACGCAGTATTTT. Encoded protein: CASSQAVPGLTVHTQYF.

V and J are TRBV2 and TRBJ2-7; D is unclear. Germline V gives CDR1 SNHLY, CDR2 FYNNEI. The CDR3 runs 11 residues. V was clipped by 5 bases and J by 6 bases, with 8 bases between them. The CDR3 coding sequence is TGTGCCAGCAGTACCTTCGGCGAGCAGTACTTC. Translated: CASSTFGEQYF.

This clone was seen a single time. J is TRBJ2-2 and V is TRBV4-3; D gene uncertain. V was cut by 0 bases and J by 0 bases, with 8 bases left in between. The CDR3 is 16 residues long. Germline CDR1 reads LGHNA; CDR2 reads YSLEER. CDR3 amino acids: CASSQDAVTNTGELFF. CDR3 nucleotides: TGCGCCAGCAGCCAAGATGCGGTGACGAACACCGGGGAGCTGTTTTTT.

This rearrangement joins TRBV5-1 to TRBJ1-5; 7 positions match TRBD1. This CDR3 region has 14 residues. The junction had 1 base not matched to a gene; V was cut back by 0 bases and J by 4 bases. Germline V gene lookup returns CDR1 SGHRS and CDR2 YFSETQ. The CDR3 protein is CASSLEGANQPQHF. CDR3 nucleotides: TGCGCCAGCAGCTTGGAGGGGGCGAATCAGCCCCAGCATTTT.

The V gene is TRBV9, the J gene TRBJ1-2, with a possible D match to TRBD1 (5 bases). The CDR3 loop spans 12 amino acids. The V gene lost 4 bases and the J gene lost 7 bases, with 11 bases spanning the gap. CDR1 and CDR2 (germline): SGDLS, YYNGEE. CDR3 DNA sequence: TGTGCCAGCAGCTCCAGGGTTAGTGGCTACACCTTC. Amino acids: CASSSRVSGYTF. Full variable domain (missing parts from reference TRBV9 and TRBJ1-2): DSGVTQTPKHLITATGQRVTLRCSPRSGDLSVYWYQQSLDQGLQFLIQYYNGEERAKGNILERFSAQQFPDLHSELNLSSLELGDSALYFCASSSRVSGYTFGSGTRLTVV.

The chain uses TRBV28 and TRBJ2-5, with 7 nucleotides matching TRBD1. Losses at the gene ends were 5 bases for V and 11 bases for J; bases not matched to a gene: 14. The CDR3 runs to 14 residues. Germline assignment: CDR1 MDHEN and CDR2 SYDVKM. The CDR3 DNA is TGTGCCAGCAGTCGGGACAGTCCAATGGGAGAGCAGTACTTC. This codes for CASSRDSPMGEQYF. The entire variable domain, with the rest obtained from reference TRBV28 and TRBJ2-5, is as follows: DVKVTQSSRYLVKRTGEKVFLECVQDMDHENMFWYRQDPGLGLRLIYFSYDVKMKEKGDIPEGYSVSREKKERFSLILESASTNQTSMYLCASSRDSPMGEQYFGPGTRLLVL.

About this clone itself: Different DNA sequences within this sample yield the same CDR3. The V gene is TRBV5-6, the J gene TRBJ2-7; D not resolved. CDR1 is SGHDT, CDR2 YYEEEE, per germline. This CDR3 region has 11 residues. Trimming removed 3 bases at V and 4 bases at J, with 5 bases between. The CDR3 reads CASSSSYEQYF. The CDR3 nucleotides read TGTGCCAGCAGCTCGTCGTACGAGCAGTACTTC.